Shown below are 17 T cell receptor beta chains from a single sample sequenced in a study of T cell responses to AZD1222 COVID-19 vaccine. Here immunoSEQ multiplex PCR was the method, and the copy in TCRdb shows in-frame clones only, minus some. Of approximately 150,000 clones listed, 70% to 90% are singletons. The specimen comprised peripheral blood, sampled 28 days after the second dose of the MenACWY control vaccine. The receptors come from an adult who received the MenACWY meningococcal vaccine as a control.

CDR3 in amino acids: CASSLVGRDTVPETQYF. CDR3 nucleotide sequence: TGCGCCAGCAGCTTGGTGGGAAGGGACACAGTCCCAGAGACCCAGTACTTC. The chain has TRBV5-1 and TRBJ2-5, with D maybe TRBD1 (6 bases). V lost 0 bases and J lost 4, with 19 bases in between. Germline-derived CDR1 and CDR2 are SGHRS and YFSETQ. CDR3 length: 17 amino acids.

This clone has at least ten counts. Other nucleotide sequences in the sample specify the same CDR3. V and J are TRBV10-3 and TRBJ2-7; 7 bases line up with TRBD1. V shed 8 bases, J shed 0 bases, and the junction held 4 bases outside the gene matches. Germline CDR1 ENHRY, CDR2 SYGVKD. CDR3 length: 13 residues. The CDR3, as DNA: TGTGCCATCCGGGACAGTAGCTCCTACGAGCAGTACTTC. Its translation is CAIRDSSSYEQYF.

This clone was detected once. J is TRBJ2-2 and V is TRBV7-2, with D unclear. V gave up 4 bases and J gave up 7 bases, with 13 bases separating them. The CDR3 runs 14 residues. Germline CDR1 SGHTA, CDR2 FQGNSA. The CDR3 loop is CASSSQLVIGELFF. The CDR3 DNA follows: TGTGCCAGCAGCTCCCAGTTGGTAATCGGGGAGCTGTTTTTT.

CDR3 region: CASSPSQNTNTEAFF. Written as DNA, the CDR3 is TGTGCCAGCTCACCATCACAAAACACGAACACTGAAGCTTTCTTT. The chain joins TRBV18 to TRBJ1-1; D uncertain. This CDR3 is 15 amino acids long. CDR1 is KGHSH, CDR2 LQKENI, per germline. V dropped 2 bases and J dropped 1 base, with 11 bases sitting between them.

This rearrangement joins TRBV9 to TRBJ1-1; a possible D gene is TRBD1 (6 bases). This CDR3 has 14 amino acids. CDR1 SGDLS and CDR2 YYNGEE come from the germline V gene. Trimming took 6 bases from V and 1 from J, leaving 13 bases between them. The CDR3 DNA follows: TGTGCCAGCAACAAATTACAGGGGAACACTGAAGCTTTCTTT. It codes for CASNKLQGNTEAFF.

The gene calls are TRBV7-6 and TRBJ2-2, with unresolved D. CDR1 SGHVS and CDR2 FNYEAQ come from the germline V gene. This CDR3 contains 14 residues. The V end lost 7 bases, the J end lost 0 bases, and 9 bases lay between the germline ends. Written as DNA, the CDR3 is TGTGCCAGCATCCACGCAGCGAACACCGGGGAGCTGTTTTTT. Protein sequence: CASIHAANTGELFF. The full variable domain, rest sourced from reference TRBV7-6 and TRBJ2-2, is GAGVSQSPRYKVTKRGQDVALRCDPISGHVSLYWYRQALGQGPEFLTYFNYEAQQDKSGLPNDRFSAERPEGSISTLTIQRTEQRDSAMYRCASIHAANTGELFFGEGSRLTVL.

J is TRBJ1-2 and V is TRBV18; 9 bases map to TRBD1. Per the germline V gene, CDR1 is KGHSH and CDR2 is LQKENI. CDR3 length: 15 residues. The trim removed 3 bases at V and 4 bases at J, leaving 6 bases unmatched. This chain's CDR3 is CASSPEGQGLYGYTF. The CDR3 nucleotides read TGTGCCAGCTCACCCGAAGGACAGGGGCTCTATGGCTACACCTTC.

The V call is TRBV12-5, the J call TRBJ2-3; TRBD2 matches 16 bases. The CDR3 runs to 19 residues. Germline CDR1 is LGHNT and CDR2 is FRNRAP. The V segment lost 5 bases and the J segment 5 bases; nucleotides outside the gene matches: 13. CDR3 region: CASGPRPGLAGGIGDTQYF. CDR3 nucleotide sequence: TGTGCTAGTGGTCCCAGACCGGGACTAGCGGGGGGGATTGGAGATACGCAGTATTTT.

V and J are TRBV6-4 and TRBJ1-5; D not resolved. Trimming left V 7 bases short and J 7 bases short, with 5 bases between. This CDR3 region has 10 residues. Germline-derived CDR1 and CDR2 are MRHNA and SNTAGT. The CDR3, as DNA: TGTGCCAGCATCGAGCAGCCCCAGCATTTT. Its protein product is CASIEQPQHF.

The chain recombines TRBV19 with TRBJ2-3, with 12 bases aligning to TRBD2. The CDR3 runs to 16 residues. The J segment lost 5 bases and the V segment lost 7 bases, leaving 10 bases of the junction unmatched. Germline assignment: CDR1 LNHDA and CDR2 SQIVND (reference sequence). The CDR3 bases are TGTGCCAGTACCTTACGACTAGCGGGGGTTCGAGATACGCAGTATTTT. This gives the protein CASTLRLAGVRDTQYF.

The V gene is TRBV6-5, the J gene TRBJ1-3; 7 bases line up with TRBD1. The CDR3 has 15 amino acids. The V and J ends lost 4 bases and 7 bases, in that order; junction bases with no gene match: 10. Germline CDR1 and CDR2: MNHEY and SVGAGI. CDR3: CASSSRDRSANTIYF. The CDR3 DNA sequence: TGTGCCAGCAGTTCCCGGGACAGAAGTGCGAACACCATATATTTT.

The chain recombines TRBV4-1 with TRBJ1-5; D is unclear. Germline V lookup: CDR1 MGHRA, CDR2 YSYEKL. Trimming removed 1 base from V and 2 bases from J, with 6 bases in between. The CDR3 loop spans 14 amino acids. The CDR3 DNA is TGCGCCAGCAGCCAAGTTAGGGGCAATCAGCCCCAGCATTTT. As protein: CASSQVRGNQPQHF.

This sequence joins TRBV28 and TRBJ2-5, with D perhaps TRBD1 or TRBD2 (5 bases each). Germline-derived CDR1 and CDR2 are MDHEN and SYDVKM. V shed 7 bases and J shed 1 base, with 16 bases lying between them. The CDR3 has 15 amino acids. The CDR3 DNA reads TGTGCCAGCAATTTCCGGGACCGTCTCCAAGAGACCCAGTACTTC. Protein sequence: CASNFRDRLQETQYF.

The chain has TRBV27 and TRBJ2-7; the D gene is possibly TRBD2 (5 bases). Trimming took off 4 bases at V and 7 bases at J, with 14 bases between the two ends. The CDR3 has 13 residues. The germline V gene has CDR1 MNHEY and CDR2 SMNVEV (reference sequence). The CDR3 region is CASSSWARGEQYF. CDR3 in DNA: TGTGCCAGCAGTTCGTGGGCCCGGGGTGAGCAGTACTTC.

This clone has just a few counts. V is TRBV6-5 and J is TRBJ2-2; D unresolved. The germline V gene encodes CDR1 MNHEY and CDR2 SVGAGI. The CDR3 extends over 14 amino acids. V was shortened by 6 bases and J by 1 base, with 9 bases between the two germline ends. The CDR3 reads CASSPGRNTGELFF. CDR3 nucleotides: TGTGCCAGCAGCCCAGGACGGAACACCGGGGAGCTGTTTTTT.

Note on this clone: The same CDR3 is also encoded by other DNA sequences in this sample. This sequence joins TRBV9 and TRBJ1-4; 8 bases agree with TRBD1. J gave up 2 bases and V 0 bases, and 0 bases lay outside the gene matches. Germline V CDR1 and CDR2: SGDLS, YYNGEE. This CDR3 is 15 amino acids long. The CDR3 is CASSVGQGTNEKLFF. For the CDR3, the DNA is TGTGCCAGCAGCGTAGGACAGGGGACTAATGAAAAACTGTTTTTT.

CDR3 residues: CASSQDRSSDREKLFF. The DNA of the CDR3 is TGTGCCAGCAGCCAAGACAGGAGCTCCGACCGAGAAAAACTGTTTTTT. The chain links TRBV4-2 to TRBJ1-4; D unclear. Germline CDR1 is LGHNA and CDR2 is YNFKEQ. Trimming removed 0 bases at V and 8 bases at J, with 16 bases between. The CDR3 is made up of 16 amino acids.